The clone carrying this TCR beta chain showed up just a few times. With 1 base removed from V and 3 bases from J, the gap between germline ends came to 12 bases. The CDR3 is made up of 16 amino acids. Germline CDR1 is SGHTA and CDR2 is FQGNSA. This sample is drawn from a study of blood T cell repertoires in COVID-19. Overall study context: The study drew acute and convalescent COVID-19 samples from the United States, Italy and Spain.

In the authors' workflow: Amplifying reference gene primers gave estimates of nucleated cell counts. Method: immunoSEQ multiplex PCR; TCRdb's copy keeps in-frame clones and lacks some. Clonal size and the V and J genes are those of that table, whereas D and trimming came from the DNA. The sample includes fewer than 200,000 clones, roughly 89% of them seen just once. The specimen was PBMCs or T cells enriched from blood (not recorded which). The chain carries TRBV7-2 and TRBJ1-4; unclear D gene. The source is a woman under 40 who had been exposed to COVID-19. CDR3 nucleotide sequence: TGTGCCAGCAGCTTAGTGGCCACGTTGCCTAATGAAAAACTGTTTTTT. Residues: CASSLVATLPNEKLFF.